This TCR beta chain was obtained from a study of OX40 agonist ivuxolimab in advanced cancers. The assay was immunoSEQ multiplex PCR, and TCRdb's table has in-frame clones only and misses some. Of over 75,000 clones listed, 75% to 95% are singletons. Germline CDR1 SGHAT, CDR2 FQNNGV. Trimming left V 0 bases short and J 7 bases short, with 19 bases between. The CDR3 runs 17 residues. Here the sequenced sample was CD4+ or CD8+ T cells sorted from blood, taken in a trial of the OX40 agonist ivuxolimab. This receptor was identified in an adult with an advanced solid tumor such as melanoma, head and neck, liver or kidney cancer. The chain couples TRBV11-2 to TRBJ1-5; no definite D call. In DNA, the CDR3 is TGTGCCAGCAGCTTAGATGGTGTCAGATGGAGCGGACAGCCCCAGCATTTT. Its translation is CASSLDGVRWSGQPQHF.